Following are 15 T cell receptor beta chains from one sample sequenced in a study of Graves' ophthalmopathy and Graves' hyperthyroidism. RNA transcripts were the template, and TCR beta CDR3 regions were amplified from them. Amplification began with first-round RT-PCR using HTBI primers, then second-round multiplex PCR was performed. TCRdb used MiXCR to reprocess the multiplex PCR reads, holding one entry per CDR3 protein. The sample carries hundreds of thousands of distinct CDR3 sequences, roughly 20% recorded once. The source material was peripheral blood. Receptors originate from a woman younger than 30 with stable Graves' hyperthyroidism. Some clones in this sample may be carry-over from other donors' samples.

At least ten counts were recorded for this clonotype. The CDR3 sequence is CASSLGLAGGQETQYF. CDR3 bases: TGTGCCAGCAGCCTTGGACTAGCGGGAGGGCAAGAGACCCAGTACTTC. The chain uses TRBV7-2 and TRBJ2-5; 15 bases agree with TRBD2. V trimming: 5 bases; J trimming: 2 bases; junction bases outside the gene matches: 3. CDR1 is SGHTA, CDR2 FQGNSA, per germline. This CDR3 region has 16 residues.

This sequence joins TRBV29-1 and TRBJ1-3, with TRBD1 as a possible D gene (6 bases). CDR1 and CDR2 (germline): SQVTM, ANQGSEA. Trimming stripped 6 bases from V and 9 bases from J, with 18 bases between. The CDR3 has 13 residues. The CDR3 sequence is CSVKTTGSGTIYF. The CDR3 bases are TGCAGCGTGAAAACCACAGGGTCTGGCACCATATATTTT.

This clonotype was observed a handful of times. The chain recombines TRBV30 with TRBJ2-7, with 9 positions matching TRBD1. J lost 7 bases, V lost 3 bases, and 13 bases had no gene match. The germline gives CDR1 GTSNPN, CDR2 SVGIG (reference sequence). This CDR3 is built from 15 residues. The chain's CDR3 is CAWRARGTGPGEQYF. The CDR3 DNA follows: TGTGCCTGGAGGGCCCGAGGGACAGGGCCTGGGGAGCAGTACTTC. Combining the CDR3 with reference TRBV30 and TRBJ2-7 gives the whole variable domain SQTIHQWPATLVQPVGSPLSLECTVEGTSNPNLYWYRQAAGRGLQLLFYSVGIGQISSEVPQNLSASRPQDRQFILSSKKLLLSDSGFYLCAWRARGTGPGEQYFGPGTRLTVT.

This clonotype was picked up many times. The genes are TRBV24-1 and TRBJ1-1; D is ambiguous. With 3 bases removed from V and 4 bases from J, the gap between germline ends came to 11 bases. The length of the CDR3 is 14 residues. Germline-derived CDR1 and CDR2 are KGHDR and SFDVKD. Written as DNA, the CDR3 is TGTGCCACCAGTGATCCCACTCGAGGCACTGAAGCTTTCTTT. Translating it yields CATSDPTRGTEAFF.

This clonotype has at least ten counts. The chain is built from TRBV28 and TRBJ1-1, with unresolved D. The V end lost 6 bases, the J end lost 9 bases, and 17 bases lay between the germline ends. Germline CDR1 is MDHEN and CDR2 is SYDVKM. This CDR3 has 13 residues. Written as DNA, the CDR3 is TGTGCCAGCAGCCAGCGGGCCCCGGGCCAAGCTTTCTTT. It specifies CASSQRAPGQAFF.

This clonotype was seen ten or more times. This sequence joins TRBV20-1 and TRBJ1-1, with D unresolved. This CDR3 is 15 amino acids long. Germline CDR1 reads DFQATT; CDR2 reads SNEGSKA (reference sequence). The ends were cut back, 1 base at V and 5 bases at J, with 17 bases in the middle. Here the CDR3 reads CSARVIRDPRTEAFF. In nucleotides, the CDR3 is TGCAGTGCTAGAGTAATTCGTGACCCAAGGACTGAAGCTTTCTTT.

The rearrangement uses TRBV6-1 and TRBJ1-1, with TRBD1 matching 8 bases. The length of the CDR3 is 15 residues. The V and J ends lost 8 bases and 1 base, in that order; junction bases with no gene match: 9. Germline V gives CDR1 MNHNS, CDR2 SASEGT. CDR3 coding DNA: TGTGCCAGCGCTGAAAACAGGGGGGAGAACACTGAAGCTTTCTTT. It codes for CASAENRGENTEAFF.

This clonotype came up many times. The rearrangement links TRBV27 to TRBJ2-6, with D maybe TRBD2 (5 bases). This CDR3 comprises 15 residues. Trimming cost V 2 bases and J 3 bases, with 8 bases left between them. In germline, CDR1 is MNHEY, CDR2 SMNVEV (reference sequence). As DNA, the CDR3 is TGTGCCAGCAGTTTAGAGGGTTTTGGGGCCAACGTCCTGACTTTC. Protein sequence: CASSLEGFGANVLTF.

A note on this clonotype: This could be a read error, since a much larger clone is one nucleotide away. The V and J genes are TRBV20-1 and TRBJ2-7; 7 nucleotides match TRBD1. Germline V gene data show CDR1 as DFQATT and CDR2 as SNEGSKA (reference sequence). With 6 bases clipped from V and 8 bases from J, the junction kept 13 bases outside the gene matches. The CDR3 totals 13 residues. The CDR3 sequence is CSASQGEQSKQYF. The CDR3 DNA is TGCAGTGCCTCTCAGGGGGAGCAGTCCAAGCAGTACTTC.

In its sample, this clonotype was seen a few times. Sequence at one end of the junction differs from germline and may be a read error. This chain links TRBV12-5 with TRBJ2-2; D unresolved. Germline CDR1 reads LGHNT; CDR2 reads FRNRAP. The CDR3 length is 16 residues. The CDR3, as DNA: TGTGCCAGTGGTTTGGTAGTGGGCAGATACACCGGGGAGCTGTTTTTT. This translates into CASGLVVGRYTGELFF.

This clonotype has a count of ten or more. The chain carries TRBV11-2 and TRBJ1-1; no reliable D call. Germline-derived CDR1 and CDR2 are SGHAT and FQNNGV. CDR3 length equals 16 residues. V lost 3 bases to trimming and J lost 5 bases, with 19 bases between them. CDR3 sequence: CASSFTGSVKMTEAFF. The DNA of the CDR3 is TGTGCCAGCAGCTTCACTGGAAGTGTAAAAATGACTGAAGCTTTCTTT.

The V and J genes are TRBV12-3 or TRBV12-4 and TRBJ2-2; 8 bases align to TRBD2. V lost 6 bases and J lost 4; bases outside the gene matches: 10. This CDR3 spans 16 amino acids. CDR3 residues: CASSTKSGSGTGELFF. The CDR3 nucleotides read TGTGCCAGCAGCACGAAGAGCGGGAGCGGCACCGGGGAGCTGTTTTTT.

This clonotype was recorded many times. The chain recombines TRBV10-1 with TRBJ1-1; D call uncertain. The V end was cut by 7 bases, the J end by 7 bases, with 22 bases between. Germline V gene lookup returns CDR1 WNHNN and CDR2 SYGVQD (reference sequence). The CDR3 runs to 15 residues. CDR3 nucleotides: TGCGCCAGCATGTATCCGGCCGCCGGAACAATTGAAGCTTTCTTT. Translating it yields CASMYPAAGTIEAFF.

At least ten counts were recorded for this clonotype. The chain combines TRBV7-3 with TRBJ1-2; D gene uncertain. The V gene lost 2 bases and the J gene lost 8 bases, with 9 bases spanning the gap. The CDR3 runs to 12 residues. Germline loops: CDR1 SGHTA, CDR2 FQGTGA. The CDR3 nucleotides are TGTGCCAGCAGCTTAGTGGGAGGAGGCTACACCTTC. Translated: CASSLVGGGYTF.

Written as DNA, the CDR3 is TGTGCCAGCAGCGTAGTTGCGGGGGGCCTCACCGGGGCCAACGTCCTGACTTTC. It yields the protein CASSVVAGGLTGANVLTF. The chain joins TRBV9 to TRBJ2-6; 8 nucleotides match TRBD2. The CDR3 runs to 18 residues. Germline CDR1 SGDLS, CDR2 YYNGEE. The V and J ends lost 0 bases and 4 bases, in that order; junction bases with no gene match: 9.